This T cell receptor (beta chain) was sequenced during a study of early T cells in non-severe SARS-CoV-2 infection. In germline, CDR1 is KGHSH, CDR2 LQKENI. V was cut by 3 bases and J by 1 base, with 9 bases left in between. The CDR3 totals 15 residues. Researchers tagged individual cDNA molecules with unique molecular identifiers. MiXCR was run by TCRdb on the 5' RACE reads, yielding one entry per CDR3 protein. This sample has around 47,000 distinct CDR3 sequences; more than 9.5% occur once, and the top ten carry over 10%. Findings of the study overall: Private and CD4 specificities were missed by VDJdb matching, skewed to anti-spike CD8.

This clonotype was picked up many times. Its antigen is undetermined. The TCR originated in an adult who was a healthcare worker with PCR-confirmed SARS-CoV-2 infection or an uninfected control (not recorded which). This rearrangement joins TRBV18 to TRBJ2-2; D tentatively reads TRBD1 or TRBD2 (5 bases each). Sequenced material: whole blood. CDR3 sequence reads: CASSPGTKNTGELFF. The CDR3, as DNA: TGTGCCAGCTCACCGGGGACGAAGAACACCGGGGAGCTGTTTTTT.